The T cell receptor beta chain described here comes from a study of T-cell memory formation after mild COVID-19. General study findings and limits: The CD4+ clones that contracted clustered mainly within CM and EM, and the CD8+ clones concentrated in EMRA.

A word on this clonotype: The antigen is unknown.

5'RACE primed from the constant segment yielded TCR alpha and TCR beta cDNA libraries bearing sample barcodes and UMIs. MiXCR, applied by TCRdb to the 5' RACE reads, yields one record per CDR3 protein. This sample has roughly 550,000 distinct CDR3 sequences, with roughly 22% found just once. The TCR comes from an adult woman who had mild COVID-19 (a few samples of this study predate the infection). Cell type and time point are not known. The sample comprised PBMCs or a T cell subset sorted from them (not recorded which).

The CDR3 is CATSDAPATGTDTQYF. As DNA, the CDR3 is TGTGCCACCAGTGATGCCCCCGCAACAGGCACAGATACGCAGTATTTT. The V call is TRBV24-1, the J call TRBJ2-3, with D unclear. This CDR3 region has 16 residues. Trimming removed 3 bases from V and 1 base from J, with 13 bases in between. Germline loops: CDR1 KGHDR, CDR2 SFDVKD.